This note documents a single T cell receptor (beta chain) sequence. The antigen is undetermined. The data were obtained in a study of T cell repertoires in cytomegalovirus infection. Study background: Both recently identified HLA-C-restricted and well-studied HLA-B-restricted CMV epitopes were used in the study. Signatures in public TCR beta sequences pointed to both CMV infection and matching HLA type.

The CDR3 has 18 residues. Deletions cut 4 bases from V and 1 base from J, with 22 bases between. Study-wide results and limits: Dominant in the ex vivo response were TCR beta clonotypes restricted by HLA-C and specific for CMV.

TCRdb reanalysed the reads using MiXCR and keeps one entry per CDR3 protein. The top ten hold over 15% of the sample, which has roughly 730,000 distinct CDR3 sequences, roughly 36% seen once. The genes are TRBV12-3 or TRBV12-4 and TRBJ1-1, with D tentatively TRBD1 (6 bases). The sequence derives from a human donor in good health (CMV status not recorded). Some clones in this sample may be carry-over from other donors' samples. The specimen comprised cultured PBMCs, sampled from culture after CMV antigen stimulation. The CDR3 bases are TGTGCCAGCAGTTCCCCCCGGGGGGCCGCTTTACCGAACACTGAAGCTTTCTTT. Translation: CASSSPRGAALPNTEAFF.